This T cell receptor (beta chain) was captured in a study of spatial heterogeneity in lung cancer. For the study at large: Detection of beta-chain sequences consistently exceeded that of alpha-chain sequences. Overall study results and limits: How many expanded intratumoral alpha and beta TCRs were present tracked the tumor mutation count, which was a count of nonsynonymous mutations.

Documented time point: sample taken at primary tumor resection. The 65 or so donors had untreated early-stage non-small cell lung cancer. In each case, whole RNA from tumor, nontumor lung or frozen PBMC was sequenced unsorted. Each TCR cDNA molecule bore a unique molecular identifier. TCRdb analysed the 5' RACE reads with MiXCR anew, one entry per CDR3 protein. The sample lists about 22,000 distinct CDR3 sequences; more than 2.5% were seen once. This clonotype was seen repeatedly, ten times or more. No antigen is known for it. The receptor's source is a male donor with early-stage non-small cell lung cancer. Sequenced here: lung tumor tissue, sampled at surgery.

Written as DNA, the CDR3 is TGTGCCAGCACCCCACGGGCAGGGGGCTCTAGTCAGCCCCAGCATTTT. Translation gives CASTPRAGGSSQPQHF. The chain has TRBV6-2 or TRBV6-3 and TRBJ1-5, with 8 bases matching TRBD1. The germline gives CDR1 MNHEY, CDR2 SVGEGT. Losses at the gene ends were 7 bases for V and 6 bases for J; bases not matched to a gene: 14. This CDR3 spans 16 amino acids.